This T cell receptor beta chain is from a study of T cell repertoires in cytomegalovirus infection. About the study: Based on public TCR beta signatures, there were indications of CMV infection and of a matching HLA type.

Trimming at V came to 6 bases and at J to 0 bases, leaving 6 bases not matched to a gene. This CDR3 has 15 amino acids. Germline V lookup: CDR1 LNHDA, CDR2 SQIVND (reference sequence). TCRdb redid the calling of the reads with MiXCR, one entry per CDR3 protein. Of under 300,000 distinct CDR3 sequences in the sample, 12% are singletons; the top ten hold 1.5% to 2%. There are many counts of this clonotype. The antigen remains undetermined. Overall study findings and caveats: CMV-specific HLA-C-restricted TCR beta clonotypes dominated the ex vivo response. The cumulative frequency of public TCR beta families distinguished individuals who carried CMV together with the relevant HLA.

Specimen: PBMCs. The sequence was obtained from a human donor in good health (CMV status not recorded). Some clones in this sample may be carry-over from other donors' samples. The chain links TRBV19 to TRBJ1-1, with 8 bases that match TRBD1. The CDR3: CASSLGGQVNTEAFF. The CDR3 nucleotides are TGTGCCAGTAGCTTAGGGGGACAGGTGAACACTGAAGCTTTCTTT.